The clone carrying this TCR beta chain is categorized as medium-sized. Its antigen is not known. The junction does not match germline at one end; this may be a read error. The CDR3 is 16 amino acids. Germline CDR1 and CDR2: SSHAT and FNYEAQ (reference sequence). The method was immunoSEQ multiplex PCR; TCRdb's version includes in-frame clones alone and lacks a portion of them. The table lists about 63,000 clones, over 75% of them singletons. The sample comes from a study of T cell responses to AZD1222 COVID-19 vaccine. General study results and limits: Spike was spanned by vaccine-associated CD4 TCRs, which were dominant at 160-218 and 743-854. Breadth and depth of Spike-specific TCRs rose after two AZD1222 doses. Clonal diversity may have been underestimated in mostly white British donors.

The TCR sequence derives from an adult in good health. The J gene is TRBJ2-5, the V gene TRBV7-7, with 10 bases aligning to TRBD1. The sample was peripheral blood, taken on day 0 of AZD1222 vaccination. The CDR3 bases are TGTGCTAGCAGCTCCGGGACAGGGGAACTCAGGGAGACCCAGTACTTC. Residues: CASSSGTGELRETQYF.